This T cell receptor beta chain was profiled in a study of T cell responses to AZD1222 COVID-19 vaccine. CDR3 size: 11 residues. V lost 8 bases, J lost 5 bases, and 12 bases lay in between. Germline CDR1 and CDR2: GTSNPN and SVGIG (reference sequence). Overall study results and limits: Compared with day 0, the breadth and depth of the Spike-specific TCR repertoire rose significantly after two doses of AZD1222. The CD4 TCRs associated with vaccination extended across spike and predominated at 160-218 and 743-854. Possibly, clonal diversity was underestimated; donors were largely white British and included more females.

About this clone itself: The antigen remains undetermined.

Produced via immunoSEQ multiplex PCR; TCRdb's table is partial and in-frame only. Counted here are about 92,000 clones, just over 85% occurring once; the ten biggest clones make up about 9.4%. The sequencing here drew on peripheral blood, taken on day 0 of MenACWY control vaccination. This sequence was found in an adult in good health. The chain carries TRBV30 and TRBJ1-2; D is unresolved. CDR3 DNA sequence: TGTGCCATTGGGCGGGGATATGGCTACACCTTC. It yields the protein CAIGRGYGYTF.